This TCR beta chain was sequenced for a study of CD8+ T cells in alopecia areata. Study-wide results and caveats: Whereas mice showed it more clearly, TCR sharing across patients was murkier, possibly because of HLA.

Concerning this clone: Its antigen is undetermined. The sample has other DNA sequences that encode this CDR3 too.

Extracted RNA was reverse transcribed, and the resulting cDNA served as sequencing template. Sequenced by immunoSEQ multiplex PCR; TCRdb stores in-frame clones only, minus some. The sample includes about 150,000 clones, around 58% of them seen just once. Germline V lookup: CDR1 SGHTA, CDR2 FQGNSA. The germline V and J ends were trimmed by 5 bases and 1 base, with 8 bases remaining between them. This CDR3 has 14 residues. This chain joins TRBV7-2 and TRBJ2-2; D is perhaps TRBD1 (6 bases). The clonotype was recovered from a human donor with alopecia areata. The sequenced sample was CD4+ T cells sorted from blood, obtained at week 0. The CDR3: CASSLQGNTGELFF. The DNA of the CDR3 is TGTGCCAGCAGCCTACAGGGGAACACCGGGGAGCTGTTTTTT.